The 29 T cell receptor beta chains reported below all come from one sample, sequenced in a study of shared clonotypes between healthy human individuals. The repertoire was sequenced with immunoSEQ multiplex PCR; TCRdb's copy has only in-frame clones and lacks some. This sample has hundreds of thousands of clones, with 60% to 75% found just once. Sequenced: memory CD4+ T cells sorted from blood. Subset noted: CD45RA-negative fraction. These receptors came from a woman in her twenties or thirties in good health.

This clone appeared once. The rearrangement uses TRBV6-5 and TRBJ1-5; the D gene is possibly TRBD1 (6 bases). Per the germline V gene, CDR1 is MNHEY and CDR2 is SVGAGI. Deletions cut 4 bases from V and 4 bases from J, with 11 bases between. There are 14 residues in the CDR3. CDR3 protein: CASSLRGVNQPQHF. The DNA for the CDR3 is TGTGCCAGCAGTTTAAGGGGGGTGAATCAGCCCCAGCATTTT.

In this sample, this clone turned up once. The rearrangement uses TRBV9 and TRBJ2-2; the D is unclear. CDR1 and CDR2 (germline): SGDLS, YYNGEE. V was shortened by 0 bases and J by 3 bases, with 9 bases between the two germline ends. The CDR3 totals 15 residues. In nucleotides, the CDR3 is TGTGCCAGCAGCGTAGATGGGTGGGACACCGGGGAGCTGTTTTTT. It is translated as CASSVDGWDTGELFF.

The table lists this clone with many counts. The rearrangement joins TRBV7-9 to TRBJ2-1; 7 bases are a match to TRBD2. CDR1 and CDR2 from the germline V gene are SEHNR and FQNEAQ (reference sequence). The CDR3 consists of 13 residues. In DNA, the CDR3 is TGTGCGGGGGGACGGGAGGTCGACAATGAGCAGTTCTTC. This codes for CAGGREVDNEQFF.

The chain links TRBV19 to TRBJ1-3; unclear D gene. CDR3 length: 15 residues. Germline V gene data show CDR1 as LNHDA and CDR2 as SQIVND (reference sequence). Trimming removed 7 bases at V and 0 bases at J, with 13 bases between. The CDR3 DNA follows: TGTGCCAGTACAGTGCAGAAAAGCTCTGGAAACACCATATATTTT. This codes for CASTVQKSSGNTIYF.

This clone occurred once. The chain is built from TRBV10-3 and TRBJ1-4; D not certain. Per germline, CDR1 ENHRY and CDR2 SYGVKD. Trimming pared 2 bases from V and 0 bases from J, leaving 4 bases between. This CDR3 has 14 residues. CDR3 residues: CAISEGSTNEKLFF. In nucleotides, the CDR3 is TGTGCCATCAGTGAGGGATCAACTAATGAAAAACTGTTTTTT.

The chain has TRBV27 and TRBJ1-2; no clear D gene. Germline V gene sequence: CDR1 MNHEY, CDR2 SMNVEV (reference sequence). CDR3 length: 13 amino acids. V shed 2 bases and J shed 4 bases, with 8 bases lying between them. The CDR3 is CASSLAFGYGYTF. The CDR3 bases are TGTGCCAGCAGTTTAGCCTTCGGCTATGGCTACACCTTC.

The rearrangement joins TRBV5-6 to TRBJ1-2, with D maybe TRBD1 (5 bases). Germline V gives CDR1 SGHDT, CDR2 YYEEEE. This CDR3 is built from 14 residues. V was clipped by 1 base and J by 4 bases, with 11 bases between them. CDR3 sequence (DNA): TGTGCCAGCAGCTTGAGGCAGGGTAGCTATGGCTACACCTTC. It is translated as CASSLRQGSYGYTF.

The DNA for the CDR3 is TGTGCCAGCAGCGCGACGGTCGGGGGTGGAGGCGAAAAACTGTTTTTT. Translated, it gives CASSATVGGGGEKLFF. This chain uses TRBV7-8 with TRBJ1-4; a possible D gene is TRBD1 (5 bases). The CDR3 covers 16 residues. Trimming left V 5 bases short and J 8 bases short, with 21 bases between. The germline CDR1 and CDR2 sequences are SGHVS and FQNEAQ.

The genes are TRBV13 and TRBJ1-1; TRBD1 matches 7 bases. Germline assignment: CDR1 PRHDT and CDR2 FYEKMQ (reference sequence). V was pared by 3 bases and J by 0 bases, with 4 bases of the junction left unmatched. This CDR3 contains 15 residues. The chain's CDR3 is CASSFDRALNTEAFF. The CDR3 DNA reads TGTGCCAGCAGCTTTGACAGGGCCCTGAACACTGAAGCTTTCTTT. The full variable domain, rest sourced from reference TRBV13 and TRBJ1-1, is AAGVIQSPRHLIKEKRETATLKCYPIPRHDTVYWYQQGPGQDPQFLISFYEKMQSDKGSIPDRFSAQQFSDYHSELNMSSLELGDSALYFCASSFDRALNTEAFFGQGTRLTVV.

The rearrangement uses TRBV5-6 and TRBJ2-2; D perhaps matches TRBD2 (5 bases). Trimming left V 2 bases short and J 7 bases short, with 9 bases between. This CDR3 spans 13 amino acids. Per germline, CDR1 SGHDT and CDR2 YYEEEE. CDR3 sequence (DNA): TGTGCCAGCAGCTTTTGGAGCGGCGGGGAGCTGTTTTTT. Encoded protein: CASSFWSGGELFF.

V usage is TRBV2 and J usage is TRBJ2-1, with TRBD2 matching over 8 bases. V lost 6 bases and J lost 4; bases outside the gene matches: 8. CDR1 is SNHLY and CDR2 is FYNNEI in the germline V gene. The CDR3 loop spans 15 amino acids. CDR3 amino acids: CASRQEREFYNEQFF. The CDR3 DNA reads TGTGCCAGCAGACAAGAGCGGGAGTTTTACAATGAGCAGTTCTTC.

This sequence joins TRBV11-2 and TRBJ2-7; maybe TRBD1 (6 bases). V gave up 3 bases and J gave up 2 bases, with 8 bases separating them. Germline V gene lookup returns CDR1 SGHAT and CDR2 FQNNGV. CDR3 length equals 13 residues. The CDR3 protein is CASSFGQPYEQYF. The CDR3 DNA sequence: TGTGCCAGCAGCTTCGGACAGCCCTACGAGCAGTACTTC. Full variable domain (missing parts from reference TRBV11-2 and TRBJ2-7): EAGVAQSPRYKIIEKRQSVAFWCNPISGHATLYWYQQILGQGPKLLIQFQNNGVVDDSQLPKDRFSAERLKGVDSTLKIQPAKLEDSAVYLCASSFGQPYEQYFGPGTRLTVT.

This sequence joins TRBV5-1 and TRBJ1-2; D ambiguous. V was trimmed by 0 bases and J by 0 bases, leaving 12 bases between them. The germline V gene has CDR1 SGHRS and CDR2 YFSETQ. The CDR3 loop spans 16 amino acids. The CDR3 DNA reads as TGCGCCAGCAGCTTGGCGGGGAGTTCCACTAACTATGGCTACACCTTC. Amino acid sequence: CASSLAGSSTNYGYTF.

J is TRBJ2-5 and V is TRBV2; 11 nucleotides align to TRBD2. This CDR3 is built from 15 residues. Germline CDR1 is SNHLY and CDR2 is FYNNEI. The trim removed 5 bases at V and 2 bases at J, leaving 4 bases unmatched. This chain's CDR3 is CASSPGLAVQETQYF. As DNA, the CDR3 is TGTGCCAGCAGTCCGGGACTAGCGGTACAAGAGACCCAGTACTTC.

The chain is built from TRBV5-1 and TRBJ2-3; 7 positions match TRBD1. CDR1 is SGHRS and CDR2 is YFSETQ in the germline V gene. The CDR3 consists of 14 residues. V lost 4 bases to trimming and J lost 4 bases; unmatched junction nucleotides: 6. CDR3 loop: CASSGTQGADTQYF. The CDR3 coding sequence is TGCGCCAGCAGCGGGACCCAGGGGGCAGATACGCAGTATTTT.

This clone was recorded a few times. The CDR3 protein is CAWTRLAGSYNEQFF. In nucleotides, the CDR3 is TGTGCCTGGACAAGACTAGCGGGATCGTACAATGAGCAGTTCTTC. The rearrangement joins TRBV30 to TRBJ2-1, with 11 nucleotides matching TRBD2. The germline V gene encodes CDR1 GTSNPN and CDR2 SVGIG (reference sequence). The J segment lost 4 bases and the V segment lost 4 bases, leaving 6 bases of the junction unmatched. This CDR3 comprises 15 residues. The full variable domain, its missing parts supplied by reference TRBV30 and TRBJ2-1, is SQTIHQWPATLVQPVGSPLSLECTVEGTSNPNLYWYRQAAGRGLQLLFYSVGIGQISSEVPQNLSASRPQDRQFILSSKKLLLSDSGFYLCAWTRLAGSYNEQFFGPGTRLTVL.

This clone was recorded only once. At the DNA level, this CDR3 is encoded by other sequences in the same sample as well. This chain joins TRBV11-2 and TRBJ1-1; the D gene is possibly TRBD1 (5 bases). Trimming stripped 4 bases from V and 1 base from J, with 10 bases between. The germline V gene has CDR1 SGHAT and CDR2 FQNNGV. The CDR3 has 14 residues. In DNA form, the CDR3 reads TGTGCCAGCAGCTCCAGCGACAGGAACACTGAAGCTTTCTTT. The encoded protein is CASSSSDRNTEAFF.

J is TRBJ2-7 and V is TRBV2, with D uncertain. With 4 bases removed from V and 0 bases from J, the gap between germline ends came to 13 bases. The germline gives CDR1 SNHLY, CDR2 FYNNEI. This CDR3 spans 15 amino acids. CDR3 residues: CASSGDARGSYEQYF. The CDR3 coding sequence is TGTGCCAGCAGTGGCGACGCCCGCGGCTCCTACGAGCAGTACTTC.

Concerning this clone itself: The sample holds other DNA sequences that translate to the same CDR3. V is TRBV5-1 and J is TRBJ2-5, with D tentatively TRBD1 (5 bases). Per the germline V gene, CDR1 is SGHRS and CDR2 is YFSETQ. V was clipped by 2 bases and J by 4 bases, with 9 bases between them. The CDR3 totals 13 residues. CDR3 loop: CASSFGQGETQYF. As DNA, the CDR3 is TGCGCCAGCAGCTTTGGTCAGGGAGAGACCCAGTACTTC.

Of note for this clone: At the DNA level, this CDR3 is encoded by other sequences in the same sample as well. The rearrangement uses TRBV28 and TRBJ1-4, with no clear D. The CDR3 runs 12 residues. Germline-derived CDR1 and CDR2 are MDHEN and SYDVKM. V was trimmed by 2 bases and J by 11 bases, leaving 9 bases between them. CDR3 coding DNA: TGTGCCAGCAGTTTACCGGTCGGCAAACTGTTTTTT. As protein: CASSLPVGKLFF.

This clone has only a few counts. The same CDR3 also results from other DNA sequences found in this sample. The chain recombines TRBV7-3 with TRBJ1-1; D is unresolved. From germline, CDR1 is SGHTA and CDR2 FQGTGA. The CDR3 covers 13 residues. The V end was cut by 0 bases, the J end by 1 base, with 3 bases between. CDR3 residues: CASSLTRNTEAFF. The CDR3 nucleotides read TGTGCCAGCAGCTTAACAAGGAACACTGAAGCTTTCTTT.

As concerns this clone: At the DNA level, this CDR3 is encoded by other sequences in the same sample as well. This chain links TRBV28 with TRBJ1-2, with 7 positions matching TRBD1. CDR1 and CDR2 from the germline V gene are MDHEN and SYDVKM. With V trimmed by 2 bases and J by 7 bases, 4 bases remained unmatched. The CDR3 runs to 13 residues. The CDR3 protein is CASSLDRVGGYTF. DNA of the CDR3: TGTGCCAGCAGTTTAGACAGGGTGGGTGGCTACACCTTC.

This clone has just a few counts. The chain recombines TRBV20-1 with TRBJ2-1; D may be TRBD2 (6 bases). This CDR3 spans 11 amino acids. Germline V lookup: CDR1 DFQATT, CDR2 SNEGSKA (reference sequence). With 7 bases removed from V and 10 bases from J, the gap between germline ends came to 14 bases. The CDR3 here is CSGWRALEQFF. DNA of the CDR3: TGCAGTGGCTGGAGGGCCTTAGAGCAGTTCTTC.

This chain links TRBV7-8 with TRBJ2-3; D is unclear. CDR3 size: 14 residues. V dropped 3 bases and J dropped 0 bases, with 7 bases sitting between them. Germline V gene data show CDR1 as SGHVS and CDR2 as FQNEAQ. As DNA, the CDR3 is TGTGCCAGCAGCTTCGGGTTCAGCACAGATACGCAGTATTTT. Translating it yields CASSFGFSTDTQYF.

The chain joins TRBV5-6 to TRBJ2-7; TRBD2 matches 9 bases. The germline CDR1 and CDR2 sequences are SGHDT and YYEEEE. V gave up 4 bases and J gave up 5 bases; unmatched junction bases: 7. This CDR3 contains 14 residues. CDR3 loop: CASSPGLAIDEQYF. The CDR3 coding sequence is TGTGCCAGCAGCCCGGGACTAGCAATCGACGAGCAGTACTTC.

The chain couples TRBV28 to TRBJ2-7; D is unresolved. The CDR3 totals 17 residues. Trimming left V 3 bases short and J 3 bases short, with 21 bases between. Germline V gene data show CDR1 as MDHEN and CDR2 as SYDVKM. Here the CDR3 DNA reads TGTGCCAGCAGTTTGCCCAGCAGGAGTCTCCCAGGCTACGAGCAGTACTTC. This gives the protein CASSLPSRSLPGYEQYF.

V gene TRBV2 combines with J gene TRBJ1-3, with no clear D. This CDR3 has 15 residues. V was pared by 6 bases and J by 0 bases, with 12 bases between. CDR1 is SNHLY, CDR2 FYNNEI, per germline. In DNA form, the CDR3 reads TGTGCCAGCAGCCACGACGGGGTCTCTGGAAACACCATATATTTT. Translated: CASSHDGVSGNTIYF. Together with reference TRBV2 and TRBJ1-3, the CDR3 gives the full variable domain: EPEVTQTPSHQVTQMGQEVILRCVPISNHLYFYWYRQILGQKVEFLVSFYNNEISEKSEIFDDQFSVERPDGSNFTLKIRSTKLEDSAMYFCASSHDGVSGNTIYFGEGSWLTVV.

The chain recombines TRBV10-2 with TRBJ2-7; the D gene is possibly TRBD2 (6 bases). Looked up from germline, CDR1 is WSHSY and CDR2 is SAAADI. Trimming removed 2 bases at V and 1 base at J, with 12 bases between. This CDR3 comprises 15 residues. CDR3 region: CASSEPRDPSYEQYF. DNA for the CDR3: TGCGCCAGCAGTGAGCCGCGGGATCCGTCCTACGAGCAGTACTTC.

The CDR3 loop reads CASSQKPPQGPTWPQHF. The DNA for the CDR3 is TGTGCCAGCAGTCAGAAACCTCCACAGGGCCCGACGTGGCCCCAGCATTTT. The rearrangement joins TRBV27 to TRBJ1-5; D may be TRBD1 (6 bases). The V end was cut by 5 bases, the J end by 9 bases, with 26 bases between. The CDR3 runs to 17 residues. Germline CDR1 is MNHEY and CDR2 is SMNVEV (reference sequence).